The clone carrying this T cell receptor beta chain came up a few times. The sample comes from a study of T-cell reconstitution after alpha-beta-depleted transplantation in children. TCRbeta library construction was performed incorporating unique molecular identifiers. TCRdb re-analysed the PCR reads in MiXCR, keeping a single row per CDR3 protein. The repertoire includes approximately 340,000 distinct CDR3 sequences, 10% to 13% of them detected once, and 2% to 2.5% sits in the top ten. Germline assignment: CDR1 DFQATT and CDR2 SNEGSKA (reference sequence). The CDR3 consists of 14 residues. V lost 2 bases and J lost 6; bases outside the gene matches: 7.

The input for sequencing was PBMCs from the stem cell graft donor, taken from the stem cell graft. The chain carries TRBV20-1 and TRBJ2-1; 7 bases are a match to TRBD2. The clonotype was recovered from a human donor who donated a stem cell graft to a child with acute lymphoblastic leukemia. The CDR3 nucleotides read TGCAGTGCTAGATTGGCTAGCGGACTCAATGAGCAGTTCTTC. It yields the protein CSARLASGLNEQFF.